What follows are 14 T cell receptor beta chains derived from one specimen sequenced in a study of blood T cell repertoires in COVID-19. Only in-frame clones appear in the TCRdb table, and some are missing; sequencing was by immunoSEQ multiplex PCR. This sample has some 400,000 clones, with about 89% found just once. The sample taken for sequencing was PBMCs or T cells enriched from blood (not recorded which). The receptor source for this set is a man between 25 and 39 years old who had recovered from COVID-19.

The CDR3 loop is CAWKSSQVSNSPLHF. DNA of the CDR3: TGTGCCTGGAAGTCGAGTCAGGTTTCTAATTCACCCCTCCACTTT. J is TRBJ1-6 and V is TRBV30; no definite D call. Germline V gene lookup returns CDR1 GTSNPN and CDR2 SVGIG (reference sequence). With 4 bases removed from V and 6 bases from J, the gap between germline ends came to 16 bases. The length of the CDR3 is 15 residues.

The rearrangement uses TRBV9 and TRBJ1-3; no reliable D call. The V and J ends lost 4 bases and 2 bases respectively, with 13 bases between them. The CDR3 sequence is 15 residues long. Per germline, CDR1 SGDLS and CDR2 YYNGEE. CDR3 nucleotides: TGTGCCAGCAGCCCCCACCACCGCGCTGGAAACACCATATATTTT. Encoded protein: CASSPHHRAGNTIYF.

The J gene is TRBJ2-7, the V gene TRBV27; 9 bases fit TRBD2. Germline CDR1 MNHEY, CDR2 SMNVEV (reference sequence). V trimming: 4 bases; J trimming: 0 bases; junction bases outside the gene matches: 4. The CDR3 covers 15 residues. DNA of the CDR3: TGTGCCAGCAGTTCCCAGACTAGCGGCTCCTACGAGCAGTACTTC. It encodes CASSSQTSGSYEQYF.

This clone was observed a single time. The chain combines TRBV3-1 (or the pseudogene TRBV3-2) with TRBJ2-3; D is uncertain. There are 12 residues in the CDR3. V dropped 4 bases and J dropped 11 bases, with 13 bases sitting between them. Germline V lookup: CDR1 LGHDT, CDR2 YNNKEL (reference sequence). This chain's CDR3 is CASSPLGLVQYF. In DNA form, the CDR3 reads TGTGCCAGCAGCCCGTTGGGCCTTGTGCAGTATTTT.

The V gene is TRBV30, the J gene TRBJ1-5; 8 bases map to TRBD1. The CDR3 length is 14 residues. V lost 7 bases to trimming and J lost 7 bases; unmatched junction nucleotides: 12. Germline lookup yields CDR1 GTSNPN and CDR2 SVGIG (reference sequence). CDR3 region: CAYKNDRGQQPQHF. The CDR3 nucleotides are TGTGCCTACAAAAACGACAGGGGACAACAGCCCCAGCATTTT.

The V gene is TRBV12-5, the J gene TRBJ2-2, with TRBD1 matching over 10 bases. V was clipped by 6 bases and J by 6 bases; unmatched bases: 7. This CDR3 contains 15 residues. The germline V gene encodes CDR1 LGHNT and CDR2 FRNRAP. The CDR3 sequence: CASGLGTGASGELFF. In nucleotides, the CDR3 is TGTGCTAGTGGCCTAGGGACAGGGGCTTCCGGGGAGCTGTTTTTT.

The rearrangement links TRBV9 to TRBJ2-1; 8 bases map to TRBD2. Germline V gene sequence: CDR1 SGDLS, CDR2 YYNGEE. The CDR3 covers 15 residues. With V trimmed by 5 bases and J by 0 bases, 4 bases remained unmatched. CDR3 nucleotides: TGTGCCAGCAGTACTAGCGGCGACTCCTACAATGAGCAGTTCTTC. Its translation: CASSTSGDSYNEQFF.

The chain employs TRBV6-5 and TRBJ1-2; TRBD1 matches at 11 bases. Trimming removed 4 bases from V and 8 bases from J; junction bases left unmatched: 6. Germline CDR1 and CDR2: MNHEY and SVGAGI. CDR3 length equals 14 residues. CDR3 bases: TGTGCCAGCAGTTGGGACAGGGGGATGGGGGGCTACACCTTC. Translated, it gives CASSWDRGMGGYTF.

The chain joins TRBV10-2 to TRBJ2-7, with D unclear. V was pared by 6 bases and J by 2 bases, with 8 bases between. Germline V CDR1 and CDR2: WSHSY, SAAADI. The CDR3 loop spans 12 amino acids. In DNA, the CDR3 is TGCGCCAGCAGCCGACACCCCTACGAGCAGTACTTC. Translated, it gives CASSRHPYEQYF.

This clone was counted once. This chain's CDR3 is CAIRREGEPQHF. CDR3 nucleotide sequence: TGTGCCATCAGAAGGGAGGGTGAGCCCCAGCATTTT. The rearrangement joins TRBV10-3 to TRBJ1-5; D not resolved. Germline V CDR1 and CDR2: ENHRY, SYGVKD. The CDR3 loop spans 12 amino acids. Trimming removed 6 bases at V and 8 bases at J, with 11 bases between.

The rearrangement uses TRBV27 and TRBJ1-2; the D gene is possibly TRBD1 (5 bases). Germline CDR1 reads MNHEY; CDR2 reads SMNVEV (reference sequence). This CDR3 is 13 amino acids long. The ends were cut back, 4 bases at V and 6 bases at J, with 12 bases in the middle. The CDR3 DNA reads as TGTGCCAGCAGTTCGGGCAGGGTCAATGGCTACACCTTC. It translates to CASSSGRVNGYTF.

The rearrangement uses TRBV29-1 and TRBJ1-1, with TRBD1 matching over 10 bases. The CDR3 has 12 amino acids. Unmatched junction bases numbered 4, after V lost 7 bases and J lost 5 bases. Germline values: CDR1 SQVTM, CDR2 ANQGSEA. The CDR3 is CSARDRGTEAFF. CDR3 sequence (DNA): TGCAGCGCCCGGGACAGGGGAACTGAAGCTTTCTTT.

CDR3 in DNA: TGTGCCAGCAGGGCGACAGGATTGGCTTTCTTT. Translation gives CASRATGLAFF. This sequence joins TRBV6-5 and TRBJ1-1, with a weak D call TRBD1 (6 bases). The length of the CDR3 is 11 residues. V was clipped by 6 bases and J by 11 bases, with 13 bases between them. The germline CDR1 and CDR2 sequences are MNHEY and SVGAGI.

The CDR3 here is CASSPRVGYGYTF. The CDR3 coding sequence is TGTGCCAGCAGCCCCCGGGTGGGCTATGGCTACACCTTC. The chain joins TRBV27 to TRBJ1-2; D unresolved. The CDR3 length is 13 residues. CDR1 MNHEY and CDR2 SMNVEV come from the germline V gene (reference sequence). The V end lost 6 bases, the J end lost 4 bases, and 12 bases lay between the germline ends.